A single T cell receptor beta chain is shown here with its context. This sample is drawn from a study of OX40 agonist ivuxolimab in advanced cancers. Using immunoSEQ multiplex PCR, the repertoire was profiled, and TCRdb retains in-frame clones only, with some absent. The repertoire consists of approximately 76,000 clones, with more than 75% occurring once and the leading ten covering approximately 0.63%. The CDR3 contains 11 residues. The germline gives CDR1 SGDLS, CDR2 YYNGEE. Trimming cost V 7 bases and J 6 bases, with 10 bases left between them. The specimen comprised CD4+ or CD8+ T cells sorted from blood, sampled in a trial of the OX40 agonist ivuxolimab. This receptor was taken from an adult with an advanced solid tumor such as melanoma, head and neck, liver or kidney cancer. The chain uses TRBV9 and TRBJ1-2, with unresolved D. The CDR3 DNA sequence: TGTGCCAGCGGCATGAGGGATGGCTACACCTTC. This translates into CASGMRDGYTF.